This TCR beta chain was observed in a study of T cell changes during pregnancy in multiple sclerosis. Germline V gene data show CDR1 as MNHEY and CDR2 as SVGAGI. With 2 bases clipped from V and 0 bases from J, the junction kept 0 bases outside the gene matches. The CDR3 runs 15 residues. Measured with immunoSEQ multiplex PCR; TCRdb has only the in-frame clones, and not every one. The data show more than 35,000 clones, approximately 89% seen once. The sample consisted of CD8+ T cells from peripheral blood mononuclear cells, taken in the third trimester of pregnancy. This TCR was sampled from a female donor with multiple sclerosis, enrolled in a pregnancy study. V gene TRBV6-5 combines with J gene TRBJ2-1; 8 bases match TRBD1. The CDR3, as DNA: TGTGCCAGCAGTTACACAGGGGGCTCCTACAATGAGCAGTTCTTC. The encoded protein is CASSYTGGSYNEQFF.